The source of this TCR beta chain is a study of shared clonotypes between healthy human individuals. Donors comprised only Caucasian adults living in Nashville, Tennessee. Profiled with immunoSEQ multiplex PCR; TCRdb holds only in-frame clones, not every one. The sample includes 800,000 to 1,200,000 clones, around 82% of them seen just once. This clonotype was obtained from a man between 18 and 29 years old in good health. Some clones in this sample may be carry-over from other donors' samples. The source material was memory CD4+ T cells from PBMCs. Subset of the sample: CD45RA-negative fraction.

CDR3 protein: CASNGALTYYGYTF. The CDR3 DNA sequence: TGTGCCAGTAATGGGGCCTTAACTTACTATGGCTACACCTTC. The J gene is TRBJ1-2, the V gene TRBV19; D perhaps matches TRBD1 (5 bases). Germline V lookup: CDR1 LNHDA, CDR2 SQIVND (reference sequence). Trimming removed 7 bases at V and 3 bases at J, with 15 bases between. CDR3 length equals 14 residues.